Each of the 28 T cell receptor beta chains below was sequenced from the same sample in a study of human T cells and chemical hapten exposure. Time point denoted: pre-sensitization, week 0. Treatment denoted: therapeutic diphenylcyclopropenone sensitization with weekly scalp DPC. TCRdb independently ran MiXCR on the RACE reads; one entry per CDR3 protein. The repertoire holds about 42,000 distinct CDR3 sequences, with approximately 13% as singletons. The sample consisted of whole blood, taken in connection with sensitization to the hapten diphenylcyclopropenone (DPC). Every receptor here comes from a woman in her thirties with alopecia areata. Some clones in this sample may be carry-over from other donors' samples.

The chain joins TRBV9 to TRBJ2-7, with D uncertain. Per the germline V gene, CDR1 is SGDLS and CDR2 is YYNGEE. The CDR3 extends over 14 amino acids. V was cut by 7 bases and J by 4 bases, with 18 bases left in between. DNA of the CDR3: TGTGCCAGCCTCCTCTGTCAGCTGATTTACGAGCAGTACTTC. Translating gives CASLLCQLIYEQYF.

The chain couples TRBV19 to TRBJ2-3, with 12 bases matching TRBD2. CDR1 and CDR2 from the germline V gene are LNHDA and SQIVND (reference sequence). This CDR3 spans 18 amino acids. V lost 8 bases, J lost 1 base, and 13 bases stayed unmatched. In DNA, the CDR3 is TGTGCCAGTGGCAGCACGACTAGCGGGAGTGTGGGCACAGATACGCAGTATTTT. Encoded protein: CASGSTTSGSVGTDTQYF.

The chain recombines TRBV4-3 with TRBJ2-7, with TRBD1 identical over 12 bases. The CDR3 loop spans 17 amino acids. The J segment lost 4 bases and the V segment lost 2 bases, leaving 9 bases of the junction unmatched. Germline CDR1 is LGHNA and CDR2 is YSLEER. The chain's CDR3 is CASSQTLPGQGAYEQYF. The CDR3 DNA is TGCGCCAGCAGCCAAACCCTGCCGGGACAGGGGGCTTACGAGCAGTACTTC.

This clonotype was seen many times. The V gene is TRBV28, the J gene TRBJ2-1, with unresolved D. This CDR3 has 11 residues. Germline V gene data show CDR1 as MDHEN and CDR2 as SYDVKM. The V end lost 6 bases, the J end lost 8 bases, and 8 bases lay between the germline ends. CDR3 sequence: CASSPLHEQFF. In nucleotides, the CDR3 is TGTGCCAGCAGCCCCCTCCATGAGCAGTTCTTC. The variable domain in full, completed from reference TRBV28 and TRBJ2-1, reads DVKVTQSSRYLVKRTGEKVFLECVQDMDHENMFWYRQDPGLGLRLIYFSYDVKMKEKGDIPEGYSVSREKKERFSLILESASTNQTSMYLCASSPLHEQFFGPGTRLTVL.

This clonotype was observed at least ten times. This rearrangement joins TRBV27 to TRBJ1-1; a possible D gene is TRBD1 (5 bases). Looked up from germline, CDR1 is MNHEY and CDR2 is SMNVEV (reference sequence). The CDR3 length is 16 residues. The V gene lost 5 bases and the J gene lost 1 base, with 17 bases spanning the gap. CDR3 in amino acids: CASSLFRWQGNTEAFF. CDR3 nucleotides: TGTGCCAGCAGTCTCTTCAGATGGCAGGGGAACACTGAAGCTTTCTTT.

The gene calls are TRBV7-2 and TRBJ1-5; D is ambiguous. CDR1 is SGHTA, CDR2 FQGNSA, per germline. This CDR3 has 13 amino acids. Trimming cost V 2 bases and J 9 bases, with 11 bases left between them. The CDR3 sequence is CASSLTHKPPQHF. CDR3 coding DNA: TGTGCCAGCAGCTTAACGCATAAGCCGCCCCAGCATTTT. Full variable domain (outside the CDR3, taken from reference TRBV7-2 and TRBJ1-5): GAGVSQSPSNKVTEKGKDVELRCDPISGHTALYWYRQSLGQGLEFLIYFQGNSAPDKSGLPSDRFSAERTGGSVSTLTIQRTQQEDSAVYLCASSLTHKPPQHFGDGTRLSIL.

This clonotype was detected ten times or more. This chain uses TRBV20-1 with TRBJ2-7; D possibly corresponds to TRBD1 (6 bases). Germline CDR1 DFQATT, CDR2 SNEGSKA (reference sequence). CDR3 length equals 14 residues. The V end was cut by 1 base, the J end by 0 bases, with 10 bases between. CDR3 amino acids: CSARATGSSYEQYF. The CDR3 DNA sequence: TGCAGTGCTAGAGCGACAGGCTCCTCCTACGAGCAGTACTTC.

This clonotype turned up a few times. V usage is TRBV29-1 and J usage is TRBJ2-1, with D possibly TRBD1 on 5 matching bases. Per the germline V gene, CDR1 is SQVTM and CDR2 is ANQGSEA. Between the trimmed V and J ends, which lost 7 bases and 5 bases, there was a span of 9 bases. This CDR3 has 11 residues. The CDR3 nucleotides read TGCAGCGGCCACAGGAACAATGAGCAGTTCTTC. Protein product: CSGHRNNEQFF.

This clonotype was picked up many times. This chain connects TRBV9 to TRBJ2-3; D is possibly TRBD2 (5 bases). The CDR3 has 14 residues. Trimming left V 3 bases short and J 4 bases short, with 12 bases between. The germline V gene encodes CDR1 SGDLS and CDR2 YYNGEE. CDR3 protein: CASSASGRADTQYF. The CDR3 DNA reads as TGTGCCAGCAGCGCCAGCGGACGTGCAGATACGCAGTATTTT.

This clonotype was counted at least ten times. The chain joins TRBV20-1 to TRBJ2-3; D remains unclear. The ends were cut back, 5 bases at V and 6 bases at J, with 12 bases in the middle. The CDR3 totals 12 residues. The germline V gene encodes CDR1 DFQATT and CDR2 SNEGSKA (reference sequence). CDR3 loop: CSAPSWRDTQYF. The CDR3 DNA sequence: TGCAGTGCTCCGAGCTGGCGGGATACGCAGTATTTT.

This clonotype appeared many times. This sequence joins TRBV7-6 and TRBJ2-1, with TRBD1 as a possible D gene (5 bases). V lost 1 base and J lost 4, with 11 bases in between. Per the germline V gene, CDR1 is SGHVS and CDR2 is FNYEAQ. This CDR3 spans 15 amino acids. CDR3 sequence reads: CASSLGGKGYNEQFF. The CDR3 region has the DNA TGTGCCAGCAGCTTAGGGGGAAAGGGGTACAATGAGCAGTTCTTC.

The chain is built from TRBV6-6 and TRBJ1-5, with no clear D. This CDR3 spans 16 amino acids. The V gene lost 0 bases and the J gene lost 5 bases, with 14 bases spanning the gap. Germline V lookup: CDR1 MNHNY, CDR2 SVGAGI (reference sequence). DNA for the CDR3: TGTGCCAGCAGTTACTCCGGCACCCGGCGCGATCAGCCCCAGCATTTT. This sequence encodes CASSYSGTRRDQPQHF.

In this sample, this clonotype turned up many times. The chain uses TRBV10-1 and TRBJ2-7, with 10 nucleotides matching TRBD2. The CDR3 consists of 15 residues. From germline, CDR1 is WNHNN and CDR2 SYGVQD (reference sequence). J was trimmed by 4 bases and V by 6 bases; bases with no gene match: 9. CDR3 loop: CASSGDLAGVYEQYF. The CDR3 DNA follows: TGCGCCAGCAGCGGAGACCTAGCGGGAGTTTACGAGCAGTACTTC.

The chain employs TRBV5-1 and TRBJ2-7; maybe TRBD2 (6 bases). Trimming removed 5 bases from V and 2 bases from J, with 14 bases in between. Germline V gives CDR1 SGHRS, CDR2 YFSETQ. The CDR3 runs 14 residues. The CDR3, as DNA: TGCGCCAGCAGGGCGGGCGGGGAAGCCTACGAGCAGTACTTC. It is translated as CASRAGGEAYEQYF.

This clonotype was picked up many times. J is TRBJ2-1 and V is TRBV7-3, with 9 bases lining up with TRBD2. V lost 5 bases and J lost 8; bases outside the gene matches: 4. The CDR3 is 13 amino acids. Per the germline V gene, CDR1 is SGHTA and CDR2 is FQGTGA. CDR3 residues: CASSPRLADEQFF. For the CDR3, the DNA is TGTGCCAGCAGCCCCCGACTAGCGGATGAGCAGTTCTTC.

The chain joins TRBV7-8 to TRBJ2-5, with 8 bases aligning to TRBD2. V was pared by 2 bases and J by 5 bases, with 10 bases of the junction left unmatched. The CDR3 has 16 residues. Germline V lookup: CDR1 SGHVS, CDR2 FQNEAQ. CDR3 DNA sequence: TGTGCCAGCAGCTTACATCGAGCGGGAGTAATCGAGACCCAGTACTTC. Translating gives CASSLHRAGVIETQYF.

The rearrangement links TRBV28 to TRBJ2-3, with 10 bases identical to TRBD2. Germline V lookup: CDR1 MDHEN, CDR2 SYDVKM. This CDR3 comprises 17 residues. V trimming: 3 bases; J trimming: 6 bases; junction bases outside the gene matches: 12. The CDR3 loop reads CASSLRYSGRAGDTQYF. CDR3 in DNA: TGTGCCAGCAGTTTGCGATACAGCGGGAGGGCCGGGGATACGCAGTATTTT.

This clonotype has a count of ten or more. This chain joins TRBV4-3 and TRBJ1-2; D ambiguous. V lost 0 bases and J lost 4, with 12 bases in between. From germline, CDR1 is LGHNA and CDR2 YSLEER. This CDR3 comprises 15 residues. The CDR3 DNA follows: TGCGCCAGCAGCCAAGATCCGTTGGTTTCCTATGGCTACACCTTC. Amino acids: CASSQDPLVSYGYTF.

There are a few counts of this clonotype. The chain is built from TRBV6-2 or TRBV6-3 and TRBJ1-1, with D possibly matching TRBD1 (5 bases). V lost 4 bases, J lost 4 bases, and 13 bases lay in between. This CDR3 spans 14 amino acids. CDR1 is MNHEY, CDR2 SVGEGT, per germline. CDR3 coding DNA: TGTGCCAGCAGTTCCCCAGGGAGGGGCACTGAAGCTTTCTTT. As protein: CASSSPGRGTEAFF.

The chain has TRBV2 and TRBJ1-1; the D is unclear. Trimming took off 4 bases at V and 6 bases at J, with 15 bases between the two ends. The germline CDR1 and CDR2 sequences are SNHLY and FYNNEI. The CDR3 runs 14 residues. The CDR3 DNA is TGTGCCAGCAGTGTAGGTTACATACGCCCTGAAGCTTTCTTT. Its protein is CASSVGYIRPEAFF.

This clonotype was seen repeatedly, ten times or more. This rearrangement joins TRBV7-2 to TRBJ2-7, with D hard to call. V was pared by 5 bases and J by 3 bases, with 14 bases between. From germline, CDR1 is SGHTA and CDR2 FQGNSA. The CDR3 contains 14 residues. This CDR3 is CASSQAAHDYEQYF. CDR3 nucleotide sequence: TGTGCCAGCAGCCAAGCAGCACACGACTACGAGCAGTACTTC.

This clonotype was recorded at least ten times. The V call is TRBV18, the J call TRBJ1-1; TRBD1 matches at 7 bases. This CDR3 is built from 16 residues. Trimming took 1 base from V and 1 from J; bases not matched to a gene: 6. CDR1 is KGHSH, CDR2 LQKENI, per germline. The CDR3 region has the DNA TGTGCCAGCTCACCACAGACAGGGCGAACGAACACTGAAGCTTTCTTT. As protein: CASSPQTGRTNTEAFF.

This chain joins TRBV7-9 and TRBJ2-2, with D possibly TRBD1 on 6 matching bases. V gave up 4 bases and J gave up 0 bases, with 12 bases separating them. The CDR3 runs to 16 residues. Germline V gene sequence: CDR1 SEHNR, CDR2 FQNEAQ (reference sequence). The CDR3 DNA follows: TGTGCCAGCAGCTGGGAGCGGACAGCGAACACCGGGGAGCTGTTTTTT. Protein sequence: CASSWERTANTGELFF.

The gene calls are TRBV6-6 and TRBJ2-7; the match to TRBD1 covers 9 bases. The CDR3 extends over 14 amino acids. Germline trimming cut 0 bases from V and 3 bases from J; bases unmatched to any gene: 0. Per germline, CDR1 MNHNY and CDR2 SVGAGI (reference sequence). CDR3 amino acids: CASSYSGQGYEQYF. CDR3 nucleotides: TGTGCCAGCAGTTACTCGGGACAGGGCTACGAGCAGTACTTC.

Judged by abundance, this clonotype is medium-sized. This rearrangement joins TRBV6-6 to TRBJ2-3; tentatively, D is TRBD1 (5 bases). V lost 1 base and J 0 bases, leaving 8 bases between the germline ends. This CDR3 has 15 residues. Germline CDR1 is MNHNY and CDR2 is SVGAGI (reference sequence). This chain's CDR3 is CASSYLGRSTDTQYF. CDR3 DNA: TGTGCCAGCAGTTACTTGGGGCGTAGCACAGATACGCAGTATTTT.

This clonotype has a handful of counts. V and J are TRBV10-2 and TRBJ2-5, with D maybe TRBD1 (5 bases). The ends were cut back, 1 base at V and 3 bases at J, with 12 bases in the middle. Germline CDR1 and CDR2: WSHSY and SAAADI. This CDR3 has 15 residues. CDR3 DNA sequence: TGCGCCAGCAGTGAGTTGGAAGGGGCTAAAGAGACCCAGTACTTC. Its protein product is CASSELEGAKETQYF.

This clonotype was seen only a few times. This chain joins TRBV13 and TRBJ2-1; the D gene is possibly TRBD1 (6 bases). V lost 5 bases to trimming and J lost 8 bases, with 19 bases between them. Germline V lookup: CDR1 PRHDT, CDR2 FYEKMQ (reference sequence). The CDR3 loop spans 15 amino acids. This CDR3 reads CASSPDDQGWDEQFF. CDR3 nucleotide sequence: TGTGCCAGCAGCCCAGATGATCAGGGGTGGGATGAGCAGTTCTTC.

In its sample, this clonotype was seen many times. V and J are TRBV2 and TRBJ2-2; weak D call: TRBD2 (6 bases). The CDR3 is 14 residues long. The V and J ends lost 7 bases and 6 bases respectively, with 15 bases between them. From germline, CDR1 is SNHLY and CDR2 FYNNEI. CDR3: CASKNRETPGELFF. CDR3 nucleotide sequence: TGTGCCAGCAAGAATCGGGAGACCCCCGGGGAGCTGTTTTTT.